The sequence of this TCR beta chain was determined in a study of T cells after yellow fever vaccination. Study-wide findings and caveats: Subsequent booster samples again held most clones from primary vaccination (nearly 98% CD4, approximately 85% CD8). Secondary responses were weaker yet peaked faster, day 5 versus 15. Researchers cautioned that FACS-sorted repertoires could harbor abundant clonotypes contaminating from the bulk population.

With regard to this clonotype: Its target is not known.

It was through 5'RACE template switching that TCR cDNA was made, with a universal primer site and UMIs added. MiXCR was run by TCRdb on the 5' RACE reads, yielding one entry per CDR3 protein. The data show some 670,000 distinct CDR3 sequences, roughly an eighth seen once. The sequenced sample was PBMCs, obtained on the day of the yellow fever booster vaccination. The sequence was obtained from a man younger than 45 who received the YFV17D yellow fever vaccine.

The DNA of the CDR3 is TGCGCCAGCAGCTTGGTCCCCTATGGGGCTAGCGGGGCGGTATCCTACAATGAGCAGTTCTTC. Protein product: CASSLVPYGASGAVSYNEQFF. The rearrangement uses TRBV5-1 and TRBJ2-1; the match to TRBD2 covers 9 bases. Looked up from germline, CDR1 is SGHRS and CDR2 is YFSETQ. The CDR3 is made up of 21 amino acids. The ends lost 0 bases at V and 1 base at J; junction bases unmatched: 17.